The rows below give T cell receptor beta chains drawn from one sample of a study of regulatory T cells in long-lasting Graves disease. TCRdb analysed the multiplex PCR reads with MiXCR anew, one entry per CDR3 protein. Found here are about 220,000 distinct CDR3 sequences, 15% to 20% of them singletons; the top ten hold about 10%. The same sample was also used in a study of T cells in Graves' hyperthyroidism and ophthalmopathy.

The sequencing here drew on peripheral blood mononuclear cells (PBMCs), taken at new diagnosis, from a patient treated with antithyroid drugs. All receptors come from a woman under 40 with Graves disease. Both conserved end residues are trimmed from each CDR3. The size field is filled for only some rows; it gives once, few, many or a size class.

size,V,J,CDR3
many,TRBV9,TRBJ2-3,ASSPRTSGRSDTQY
many,TRBV10-3,TRBJ2-7,AISESIGRSTGIIYEQY
many,TRBV20-1,TRBJ1-1,SVEGRATEAF
many,TRBV3-1,TRBJ1-1,ASSQEGGNTEAF
once,TRBV19,TRBJ2-5,ASSLRPFQETQY
.,TRBV30,TRBJ1-2,AWRKGEYGYT
.,TRBV19,TRBJ2-3,ASSIQSGTQY
many,TRBV11-3,TRBJ1-1,ASLRGVNTEAF
many,TRBV10-2,TRBJ2-3,ASTDRTSTDTQY
.,TRBV3-1,TRBJ1-1,ASSLTGQMNTEAL
many,TRBV20-1,TRBJ1-2,SAYTEAPIYGYT
many,TRBV27,TRBJ2-5,ASSVTRGQTQY
many,TRBV12-3/TRBV12-4,TRBJ1-1,ASSSSSGIAASNTEAF
.,TRBV20-1,TRBJ1-1,SASYGGGHVDTEAF